This T cell receptor (beta chain) was captured in a study of CD8 T cells in ankylosing spondylitis. Study results and limitations: The study identified a TCR beta motif of several highly homologous variants that appeared characteristic of ankylosing spondylitis blood.

With regard to this clonotype: The antigen remains unidentified.

The V gene lost 7 bases and the J gene lost 2 bases, with 18 bases spanning the gap. CDR3 length equals 14 residues. CDR1 and CDR2 (germline): DFQATT, SNEGSKA (reference sequence). Construction of TCR beta libraries was performed using quantitative 5'-RACE with molecular barcodes. TCRdb reprocessed the 5' RACE reads with MiXCR, giving one entry per CDR3 protein. The sample records about 160,000 distinct CDR3 sequences, 40% to 50% being singletons. V usage is TRBV20-1 and J usage is TRBJ2-7, with D tentatively TRBD1 (6 bases). This TCR was recovered from a male donor with ankylosing spondylitis. Sequencing was performed on synovial fluid, either unsorted or a sorted T cell fraction (not recorded which). The CDR3 region has the DNA TGCAGTGTCAGAGGAGCAGGGGACGCCTACGAGCAGTACTTC. Residues: CSVRGAGDAYEQYF.